This note documents a single T cell receptor beta chain sequence. What it binds is unknown. This sample is drawn from a study of cytomegalovirus exposure and HLA in healthy donors. From germline, CDR1 is LNHDA and CDR2 SQIVND (reference sequence). V gave up 10 bases and J gave up 2 bases, with 18 bases separating them. This CDR3 spans 15 amino acids. The primer mix had 60 Vbeta and 13 Jbeta primers. Sequencing used immunoSEQ multiplex PCR; TCRdb keeps in-frame clones, though not all of them. The repertoire holds 150,000 or so clones, with 65% to 85% as singletons. Study conclusions and caveats: A later analysis showed TCR association rates differing by HLA locus, peaking at DRB1 and lowest at HLA-C. Analysis was carried out at a later point, and it linked a missense DCLRE1C variant to TCR beta V- and J-gene trimming. Most of the TCR beta V segments (in an earlier analysis) were productive either about 87% or about 30% of the time. Further analysis was carried out later, and it showed several of the most significant clusters appearing linked to common viral pathogens.

The receptor's source is a man in his forties or fifties in good health and CMV-seropositive. Sequences were obtained from PBMCs. The chain carries TRBV19 and TRBJ1-3; unclear D gene. CDR3 in amino acids: CATTGTPSPGNTIYF. The CDR3 coding sequence is TGTGCCACTACCGGAACCCCTAGCCCTGGAAACACCATATATTTT.